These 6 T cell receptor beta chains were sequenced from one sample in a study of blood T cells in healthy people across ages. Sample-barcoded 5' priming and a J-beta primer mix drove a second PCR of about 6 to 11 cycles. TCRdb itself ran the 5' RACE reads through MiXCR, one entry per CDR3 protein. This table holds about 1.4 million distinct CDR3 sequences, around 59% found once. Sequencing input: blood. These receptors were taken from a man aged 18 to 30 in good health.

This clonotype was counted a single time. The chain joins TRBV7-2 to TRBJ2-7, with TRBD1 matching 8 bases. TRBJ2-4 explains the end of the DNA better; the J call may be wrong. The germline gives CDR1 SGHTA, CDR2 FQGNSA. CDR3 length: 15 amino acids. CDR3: CASSLRAGGGNIQYF. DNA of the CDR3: TGTGCCAGCAGCTTAAGGGCAGGGGGCGGAAACATTCAGTACTTC.

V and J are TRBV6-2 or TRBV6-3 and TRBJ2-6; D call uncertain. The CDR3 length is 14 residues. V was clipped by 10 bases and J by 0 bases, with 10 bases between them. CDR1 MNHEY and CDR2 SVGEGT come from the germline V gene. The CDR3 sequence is CATMWGSGANVLTF. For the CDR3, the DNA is TGTGCCACAATGTGGGGCTCTGGGGCCAACGTCCTGACTTTC.

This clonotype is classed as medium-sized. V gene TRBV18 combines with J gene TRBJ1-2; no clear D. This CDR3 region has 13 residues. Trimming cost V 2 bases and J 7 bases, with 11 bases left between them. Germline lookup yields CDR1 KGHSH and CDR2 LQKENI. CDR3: CASSPDPRSGYTF. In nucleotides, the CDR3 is TGTGCCAGCTCACCAGACCCCAGGAGTGGCTACACCTTC. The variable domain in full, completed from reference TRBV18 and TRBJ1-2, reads NAGVMQNPRHLVRRRGQEARLRCSPMKGHSHVYWYRQLPEEGLKFMVYLQKENIIDESGMPKERFSAEFPKEGPSILRIQQVVRGDSAAYFCASSPDPRSGYTFGSGTRLTVV.

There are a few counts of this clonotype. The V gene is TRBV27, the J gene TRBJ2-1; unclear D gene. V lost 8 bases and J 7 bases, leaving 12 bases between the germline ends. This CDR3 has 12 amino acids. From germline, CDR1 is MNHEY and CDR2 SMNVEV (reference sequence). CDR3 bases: TGTGCCAGCGTGAATTTTGGGAATGAGCAGTTCTTC. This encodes CASVNFGNEQFF.

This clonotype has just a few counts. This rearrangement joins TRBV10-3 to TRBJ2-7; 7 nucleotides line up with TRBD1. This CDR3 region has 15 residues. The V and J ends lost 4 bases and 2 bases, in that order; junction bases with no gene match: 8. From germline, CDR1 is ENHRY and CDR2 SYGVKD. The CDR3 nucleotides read TGTGCCATCAGTGGGTCTAAGGACAGGACCTACGAGCAGTACTTC. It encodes CAISGSKDRTYEQYF.

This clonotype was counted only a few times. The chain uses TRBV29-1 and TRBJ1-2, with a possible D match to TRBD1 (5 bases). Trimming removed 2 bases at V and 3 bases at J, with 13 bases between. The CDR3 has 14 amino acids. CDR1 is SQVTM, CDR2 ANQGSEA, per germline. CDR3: CSVEKDTTHYGYTF. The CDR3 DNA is TGCAGCGTTGAAAAGGACACGACCCACTATGGCTACACCTTC. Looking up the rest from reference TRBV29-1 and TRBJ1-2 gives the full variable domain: SAVISQKPSRDICQRGTSLTIQCQVDSQVTMMFWYRQQPGQSLTLIATANQGSEATYESGFVIDKFPISRPNLTFSTLTVSNMSPEDSSIYLCSVEKDTTHYGYTFGSGTRLTVV.